A selection of T cell receptor beta chains follows, all from one sample in a study of cytomegalovirus exposure and HLA in healthy donors. TCRdb keeps only in-frame clones here, not all; method: immunoSEQ multiplex PCR. The sample lists 150,000 to 200,000 clones; about 81% were seen once. Material for sequencing was PBMCs. Receptors originate from a woman aged 18-29 years in good health and CMV-seronegative. The CDR3 runs from the conserved cysteine through the conserved F or W. The D gene is left open where the match is weak. Clone size is stated in some rows and not others, as once, few, many or a class when expanded.

v_call: TRBV5-1
j_call: TRBJ2-3
cdr3_length: 15
clone_size: NA
d_call: NA
cdr3_nt: TGCGCCAGCAGCTCATACTATGCTAGCACAGATACGCAGTATTTT
cdr3_aa: CASSSYYASTDTQYF

v_call: TRBV5-1
j_call: TRBJ1-4
cdr3_length: 15
clone_size: NA
d_call: TRBD1
cdr3_nt: TGCGCCAGCAGCTCCCTCGGGGACAGGGTAGAAAAACTGTTTTTT
cdr3_aa: CASSSLGDRVEKLFF

v_call: TRBV5-1
j_call: TRBJ2-1
cdr3_length: 12
clone_size: NA
d_call: NA
cdr3_nt: TGCGCCAGCAGCTTCTCGGGGAATGAGCAGTTCTTC
cdr3_aa: CASSFSGNEQFF

v_call: TRBV6-5
j_call: TRBJ2-7
cdr3_length: 13
clone_size: NA
d_call: NA
cdr3_nt: TGTGCCAGCAGTTACGGTGTCGGGGTCGAGCAGTACTTC
cdr3_aa: CASSYGVGVEQYF

v_call: TRBV11-2
j_call: TRBJ2-5
cdr3_length: 12
clone_size: NA
d_call: NA
cdr3_nt: TGTGCCAGCAGGACAGGCGGAGAGACCCAGTACTTC
cdr3_aa: CASRTGGETQYF

v_call: TRBV6-4
j_call: TRBJ2-7
cdr3_length: 15
clone_size: NA
d_call: TRBD2
cdr3_nt: TGTGCCAGCAGTGAAAGCGGGGGTGCGGCCTACGAGCAGTACTTC
cdr3_aa: CASSESGGAAYEQYF

v_call: TRBV28
j_call: TRBJ1-3
cdr3_length: 14
clone_size: NA
d_call: NA
cdr3_nt: TGTGCCAGCTACAGGCGCGACTCTGGAAACACCATATATTTT
cdr3_aa: CASYRRDSGNTIYF

v_call: TRBV5-1
j_call: TRBJ1-4
cdr3_length: 14
clone_size: NA
d_call: TRBD1
cdr3_nt: TGCGCCAGCAGCTTGGCGGCAGGGGGTGAAAAACTGTTTTTT
cdr3_aa: CASSLAAGGEKLFF

v_call: TRBV7-6
j_call: TRBJ2-2
cdr3_length: 14
clone_size: NA
d_call: TRBD1
cdr3_nt: TGTGCCAGCAGAGTACAGGGGGCCCCCGGGGAGCTGTTTTTT
cdr3_aa: CASRVQGAPGELFF

v_call: TRBV5-6
j_call: TRBJ2-3
cdr3_length: 14
clone_size: NA
d_call: NA
cdr3_nt: TGTGCCAGCACAAAGGGGCGGAACACAGATACGCAGTATTTT
cdr3_aa: CASTKGRNTDTQYF

v_call: TRBV27
j_call: TRBJ2-2
cdr3_length: 17
clone_size: NA
d_call: TRBD1
cdr3_nt: TGTGCCAGCAGTTTATCTTGGGGACAGGTCAACACCGGGGAGCTGTTTTTT
cdr3_aa: CASSLSWGQVNTGELFF

v_call: TRBV6-5
j_call: TRBJ1-1
cdr3_length: 14
clone_size: NA
d_call: NA
cdr3_nt: TGTGCCAGCAGTTACAGGGAGGCTTACACTGAAGCTTTCTTT
cdr3_aa: CASSYREAYTEAFF

v_call: TRBV27
j_call: TRBJ2-1
cdr3_length: 13
clone_size: few
d_call: NA
cdr3_nt: TGTGCCAGCAGTCTCGACAGGTACAATGAGCAGTTCTTC
cdr3_aa: CASSLDRYNEQFF

v_call: TRBV12-5
j_call: TRBJ1-4
cdr3_length: 14
clone_size: NA
d_call: NA
cdr3_nt: TGTGCTAGTGGATCAGGGGACGTTAATGAAAAACTGTTTTTT
cdr3_aa: CASGSGDVNEKLFF

v_call: TRBV27
j_call: TRBJ1-5
cdr3_length: 14
clone_size: NA
d_call: TRBD1
cdr3_nt: TGTGCCAGCAGTCCGCAGGGGGCAGTTCAGCCCCAGCATTTT
cdr3_aa: CASSPQGAVQPQHF

v_call: TRBV7-2
j_call: TRBJ2-7
cdr3_length: 17
clone_size: NA
d_call: TRBD2
cdr3_nt: TGTGCCAGCAGCTTATACGGTAGCGGGGGGGCCCCCTACGAGCAGTACTTC
cdr3_aa: CASSLYGSGGAPYEQYF

v_call: TRBV2
j_call: TRBJ1-3
cdr3_length: 15
clone_size: NA
d_call: NA
cdr3_nt: TGTGCCAGCAGGCGTCCCATAAGCTCTGGAAACACCATATATTTT
cdr3_aa: CASRRPISSGNTIYF

v_call: TRBV18
j_call: TRBJ1-5
cdr3_length: 16
clone_size: NA
d_call: NA
cdr3_nt: TGTGCCAGCTCACCGCCGGGAATACCTAGCAATCAGCCCCAGCATTTT
cdr3_aa: CASSPPGIPSNQPQHF

v_call: TRBV5-1
j_call: TRBJ1-1
cdr3_length: 15
clone_size: NA
d_call: NA
cdr3_nt: TGCGCCAGCAGCCCAAGACAGAGCCAGAACACTGAAGCTTTCTTT
cdr3_aa: CASSPRQSQNTEAFF

v_call: TRBV5-6
j_call: TRBJ2-1
cdr3_length: 13
clone_size: NA
d_call: NA
cdr3_nt: TGTGCCAGCAGCTTCGTTCCCTACAATGAGCAGTTCTTC
cdr3_aa: CASSFVPYNEQFF

v_call: TRBV6-5
j_call: TRBJ1-6
cdr3_length: 13
clone_size: NA
d_call: TRBD1
cdr3_nt: TGTGCCAGCAGTTCCGACAGGGGTTCACCCCTCCACTTT
cdr3_aa: CASSSDRGSPLHF

v_call: TRBV7-9
j_call: TRBJ2-7
cdr3_length: 14
clone_size: NA
d_call: TRBD1
cdr3_nt: TGTGCCAGCAGCTACCAAGGACAGGGGGACGAGCAGTACTTC
cdr3_aa: CASSYQGQGDEQYF

v_call: TRBV7-3
j_call: TRBJ2-7
cdr3_length: 16
clone_size: NA
d_call: NA
cdr3_nt: TGTGCCAGCAGCCGTCTCAGGGAACCCAGGAGTGGGGAGCAGTACTTC
cdr3_aa: CASSRLREPRSGEQYF

v_call: TRBV11-2
j_call: TRBJ2-4
cdr3_length: 15
clone_size: NA
d_call: NA
cdr3_nt: TGTGCCAGCAGCTTATCTCAGGGGCCGGGAAACATTCAGTACTTC
cdr3_aa: CASSLSQGPGNIQYF

v_call: TRBV7-9
j_call: TRBJ2-7
cdr3_length: 14
clone_size: NA
d_call: TRBD2
cdr3_nt: TGTGCCAGCAGCTTAGTAACCCGGGAGGACGAGCAGTACTTC
cdr3_aa: CASSLVTREDEQYF

v_call: TRBV27
j_call: TRBJ2-7
cdr3_length: 17
clone_size: NA
d_call: NA
cdr3_nt: TGTGCCAGCAGTTTATCGAGGGGGAGGGCAGGGATCTACGAGCAGTACTTC
cdr3_aa: CASSLSRGRAGIYEQYF

v_call: TRBV19
j_call: TRBJ1-1
cdr3_length: 15
clone_size: NA
d_call: TRBD1
cdr3_nt: TGTGCCAGTAGTATCGGGGACAGGGGGAACACTGAAGCTTTCTTT
cdr3_aa: CASSIGDRGNTEAFF

v_call: TRBV5-1
j_call: TRBJ1-5
cdr3_length: 14
clone_size: NA
d_call: TRBD1
cdr3_nt: TGCGCCAGCAGCCCGGGACAGGAGAATCAGCCCCAGCATTTT
cdr3_aa: CASSPGQENQPQHF

v_call: TRBV6-1
j_call: TRBJ2-7
cdr3_length: 18
clone_size: few
d_call: NA
cdr3_nt: TGTGCCAGCAGTGCAAACAGGGCCAACCCGACTCGCCCTGGCGAGCAGTACTTC
cdr3_aa: CASSANRANPTRPGEQYF

v_call: TRBV4-2
j_call: TRBJ2-5
cdr3_length: 18
clone_size: NA
d_call: NA
cdr3_nt: TGTGCCAGCAGCCAAGAAATTGCGGCGGGGCCGCGGATTGAGACCCAGTACTTC
cdr3_aa: CASSQEIAAGPRIETQYF

v_call: TRBV2
j_call: TRBJ2-5
cdr3_length: 12
clone_size: NA
d_call: NA
cdr3_nt: TGTGCCAGCAGTGTCAGATGGGAGACCCAGTACTTC
cdr3_aa: CASSVRWETQYF

v_call: TRBV6-5
j_call: TRBJ1-1
cdr3_length: 16
clone_size: NA
d_call: NA
cdr3_nt: TGTGCCAGCAGTTTCTACCTTGGGAGGATGAACACTGAAGCTTTCTTT
cdr3_aa: CASSFYLGRMNTEAFF

v_call: TRBV15
j_call: TRBJ2-3
cdr3_length: 18
clone_size: NA
d_call: TRBD2
cdr3_nt: TGTGCCACCAGCAGATCTTTAGGACTAGCGGGGAGCACAGATACGCAGTATTTT
cdr3_aa: CATSRSLGLAGSTDTQYF

v_call: TRBV2
j_call: TRBJ1-2
cdr3_length: 18
clone_size: NA
d_call: TRBD1
cdr3_nt: TGTGCCAACACGGGGTTCATTGGTATTCCCGACAGGGCCTATGGCTACACCTTC
cdr3_aa: CANTGFIGIPDRAYGYTF

v_call: TRBV7-6
j_call: TRBJ2-3
cdr3_length: 16
clone_size: NA
d_call: NA
cdr3_nt: TGTGCCAGTAGCTTACTACCAAGGACATTCACAGATACGCAGTATTTT
cdr3_aa: CASSLLPRTFTDTQYF

v_call: TRBV5-6
j_call: TRBJ2-1
cdr3_length: 16
clone_size: NA
d_call: NA
cdr3_nt: TGTGCCAGCAGCTTGTATGTGAGGGACTCCTACAATGAGCAGTTCTTC
cdr3_aa: CASSLYVRDSYNEQFF

v_call: TRBV7-9
j_call: TRBJ1-4
cdr3_length: 14
clone_size: few
d_call: NA
cdr3_nt: TGTGCCAGCAGCAGGGACATCGTTAATGAAAAACTGTTTTTT
cdr3_aa: CASSRDIVNEKLFF

v_call: TRBV2
j_call: TRBJ2-3
cdr3_length: 16
clone_size: NA
d_call: NA
cdr3_nt: TGTGCCAGCAGTGTTCTTTTGGGCCCACTTGCAGATACGCAGTATTTT
cdr3_aa: CASSVLLGPLADTQYF

v_call: TRBV27
j_call: TRBJ1-5
cdr3_length: 16
clone_size: NA
d_call: TRBD1
cdr3_nt: TGTGCCAGCAGTTTATCGATAGGACAGGGGCCTCAGCCCCAGCATTTT
cdr3_aa: CASSLSIGQGPQPQHF

v_call: TRBV27
j_call: TRBJ2-5
cdr3_length: 15
clone_size: NA
d_call: TRBD2
cdr3_nt: TGTGCCAGCAGTTTGGTACTAGCGGCCCCAGGGGAGCAGTACTTC
cdr3_aa: CASSLVLAAPGEQYF

v_call: TRBV9
j_call: TRBJ1-2
cdr3_length: 12
clone_size: NA
d_call: NA
cdr3_nt: TGTGCCAGCAGCGTAGGGGAGGGGATGAGAACCTTC
cdr3_aa: CASSVGEGMRTF

v_call: TRBV11-2
j_call: TRBJ1-5
cdr3_length: 15
clone_size: NA
d_call: TRBD1
cdr3_nt: TGTGCCAGCAGCGCGGACAGGGGGCAAAATCAGCCCCAGCATTTT
cdr3_aa: CASSADRGQNQPQHF

v_call: TRBV28
j_call: TRBJ2-7
cdr3_length: 14
clone_size: NA
d_call: TRBD2
cdr3_nt: TGTGCCAGCGCCCCTCTAGCGGAAACCTACGAGCAGTACTTC
cdr3_aa: CASAPLAETYEQYF

v_call: TRBV5-1
j_call: TRBJ1-5
cdr3_length: 16
clone_size: NA
d_call: NA
cdr3_nt: TGCGCCAGCAGCTCCGGACACCCGGGGGACAATCAGCCCCAGCATTTT
cdr3_aa: CASSSGHPGDNQPQHF

v_call: TRBV9
j_call: TRBJ1-5
cdr3_length: 15
clone_size: NA
d_call: TRBD1
cdr3_nt: TGTGCCAGCAGCGTAGGAGGGGGCGTAAGTCAGCCCCAGCATTTT
cdr3_aa: CASSVGGGVSQPQHF

v_call: TRBV11-2
j_call: TRBJ1-3
cdr3_length: 14
clone_size: NA
d_call: TRBD1
cdr3_nt: TGTGCCAGCAGCTCCTCAGGGGGCAGTGACACCATATATTTT
cdr3_aa: CASSSSGGSDTIYF